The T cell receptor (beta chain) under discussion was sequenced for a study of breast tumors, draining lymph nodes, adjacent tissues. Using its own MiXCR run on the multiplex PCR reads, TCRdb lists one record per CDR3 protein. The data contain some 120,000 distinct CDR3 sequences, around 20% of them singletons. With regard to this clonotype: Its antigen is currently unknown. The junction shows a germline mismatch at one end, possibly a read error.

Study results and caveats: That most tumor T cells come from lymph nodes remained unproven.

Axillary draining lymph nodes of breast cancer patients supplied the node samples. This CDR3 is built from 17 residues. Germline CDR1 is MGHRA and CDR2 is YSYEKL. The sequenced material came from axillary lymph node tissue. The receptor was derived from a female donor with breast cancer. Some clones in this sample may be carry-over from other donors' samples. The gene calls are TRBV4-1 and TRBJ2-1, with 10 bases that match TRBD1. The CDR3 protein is CTSSSLGIGTGVVEQFF. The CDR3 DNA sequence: TGCACCAGCAGCTCACTGGGCATAGGGACAGGGGTGGTTGAGCAGTTCTTC.